One and the same sample provided the 31 T cell receptor beta chains below, sequenced in a study of cytotoxic CD8 clonotypes in ibrutinib-treated CLL. Repertoires were generated with immunoSEQ multiplex PCR, while TCRdb's copy carries only in-frame clones and drops some. The table lists about 140,000 clones, approximately 80% of them singletons. The sequenced sample was PBMCs, obtained after 12 months of ibrutinib treatment. These receptors all stem from a human donor with chronic lymphocytic leukemia.

Only a few counts were recorded for this clone. The genes are TRBV28 and TRBJ1-6; no firm D call. The germline V and J ends were trimmed by 6 bases and 14 bases, with 11 bases remaining between them. This CDR3 region has 11 residues. Germline CDR1 reads MDHEN; CDR2 reads SYDVKM. The CDR3 DNA follows: TGTGCCAGCAGGGCGGAGCTGTCCCTCCACTTT. Residues: CASRAELSLHF. Full variable domain (remainder filled in from reference TRBV28 and TRBJ1-6): DVKVTQSSRYLVKRTGEKVFLECVQDMDHENMFWYRQDPGLGLRLIYFSYDVKMKEKGDIPEGYSVSREKKERFSLILESASTNQTSMYLCASRAELSLHFGNGTRLTVT.

This chain links TRBV7-8 with TRBJ1-4; 9 nucleotides match TRBD1. V lost 2 bases, J lost 8 bases, and 6 bases stayed unmatched. The CDR3 has 15 residues. Germline CDR1 SGHVS, CDR2 FQNEAQ. The CDR3 here is CASSLRDRGEEKLFF. In DNA form, the CDR3 reads TGTGCCAGCAGCTTAAGAGACAGGGGGGAAGAAAAACTGTTTTTT.

The V gene is TRBV7-9, the J gene TRBJ1-6; D unclear. V lost 8 bases and J lost 8, with 13 bases in between. CDR3 length: 13 residues. Germline values: CDR1 SEHNR, CDR2 FQNEAQ (reference sequence). This CDR3 is CASHTPSDSPLHF. The CDR3 DNA is TGTGCCAGCCACACACCCTCGGATTCACCCCTCCACTTT.

The CDR3 sequence: CASSPRQGNSPLHF. The CDR3 DNA reads as TGTGCCAGCAGCCCGCGGCAGGGAAATTCACCCCTCCACTTT. The V and J genes are TRBV7-2 and TRBJ1-6; possible D gene TRBD1, 5 bases. The germline gives CDR1 SGHTA, CDR2 FQGNSA. Between the trimmed V and J ends, which lost 5 bases and 7 bases, there was a span of 12 bases. The CDR3 sequence is 14 residues long. Together with reference TRBV7-2 and TRBJ1-6, the CDR3 gives the full variable domain: GAGVSQSPSNKVTEKGKDVELRCDPISGHTALYWYRQSLGQGLEFLIYFQGNSAPDKSGLPSDRFSAERTGGSVSTLTIQRTQQEDSAVYLCASSPRQGNSPLHFGNGTRLTVT.

The chain couples TRBV19 to TRBJ2-7, with 8 nucleotides matching TRBD1. V trimming: 3 bases; J trimming: 3 bases; junction bases outside the gene matches: 10. Germline V gene lookup returns CDR1 LNHDA and CDR2 SQIVND (reference sequence). The length of the CDR3 is 16 residues. CDR3 nucleotide sequence: TGTGCCAGTAGTATCGAAACAGGGGGAATCGTCTACGAGCAGTACTTC. Protein product: CASSIETGGIVYEQYF. Full variable domain (remainder filled in from reference TRBV19 and TRBJ2-7): DGGITQSPKYLFRKEGQNVTLSCEQNLNHDAMYWYRQDPGQGLRLIYYSQIVNDFQKGDIAEGYSVSREKKESFPLTVTSAQKNPTAFYLCASSIETGGIVYEQYFGPGTRLTVT.

This chain uses TRBV6-1 with TRBJ2-7; D is unclear. The germline V and J ends were trimmed by 4 bases and 3 bases, with 13 bases remaining between them. The CDR3 runs to 14 residues. The germline V gene has CDR1 MNHNS and CDR2 SASEGT. Written as DNA, the CDR3 is TGTGCCAGCAGTGGACGGGCACGACACTACGAGCAGTACTTC. Translating it yields CASSGRARHYEQYF.

The chain recombines TRBV6-1 with TRBJ2-7, with D uncertain. V lost 2 bases and J 3 bases, leaving 20 bases between the germline ends. The V gene's germline CDR1 is MNHNS and CDR2 SASEGT. The CDR3 consists of 17 residues. The DNA of the CDR3 is TGTGCCAGCAGTGAACCTCCCCCAGAAAAGGCGTACTACGAGCAGTACTTC. This translates into CASSEPPPEKAYYEQYF.

CDR3 nucleotide sequence: TGTGCCAGCAGCGTAGGTGCAGCTTTGGTCTCCTACAATGAGCAGTTCTTC. Translating gives CASSVGAALVSYNEQFF. This sequence joins TRBV9 and TRBJ2-1, with unresolved D. The V and J ends lost 0 bases and 0 bases respectively, with 13 bases between them. The CDR3 runs to 17 residues. CDR1 and CDR2 (germline): SGDLS, YYNGEE.

This clone was detected a few times. The chain joins TRBV18 to TRBJ2-3, with TRBD1 matching 7 bases. The germline CDR1 and CDR2 sequences are KGHSH and LQKENI. J gave up 6 bases and V 1 base, and 10 bases lay outside the gene matches. This CDR3 is 16 amino acids long. The CDR3 DNA reads as TGTGCCAGCTCACCACTGACAGGGCATGAAGGGGATACGCAGTATTTT. Its protein is CASSPLTGHEGDTQYF.

V gene TRBV30 combines with J gene TRBJ2-1; 11 bases are a match to TRBD1. The ends lost 0 bases at V and 4 bases at J; junction bases unmatched: 11. This CDR3 has 18 amino acids. Germline CDR1 reads GTSNPN; CDR2 reads SVGIG (reference sequence). CDR3 bases: TGTGCCTGGAGTGTAATATTAGGACAGGGGGCCATATACAATGAGCAGTTCTTC. This codes for CAWSVILGQGAIYNEQFF.

The chain uses TRBV28 and TRBJ1-1, with D unresolved. Trimming took off 2 bases at V and 0 bases at J, with 7 bases between the two ends. CDR1 MDHEN and CDR2 SYDVKM come from the germline V gene. CDR3 length equals 14 residues. CDR3 sequence reads: CASSLAGMNTEAFF. CDR3 bases: TGTGCCAGCAGTTTAGCAGGCATGAACACTGAAGCTTTCTTT.

This sequence joins TRBV28 and TRBJ1-1; D perhaps matches TRBD1 (6 bases). Germline CDR1 is MDHEN and CDR2 is SYDVKM. The CDR3 has 15 residues. V was cut by 2 bases and J by 0 bases, with 10 bases left in between. CDR3 region: CASSLGGALNTEAFF. Here the CDR3 DNA reads TGTGCCAGCAGTTTAGGGGGGGCGTTGAACACTGAAGCTTTCTTT.

J is TRBJ1-2 and V is TRBV6-1; D uncertain. The CDR3 runs 15 residues. The germline gives CDR1 MNHNS, CDR2 SASEGT. V lost 1 base and J 4 bases, leaving 13 bases between the germline ends. CDR3 in DNA: TGTGCCAGCAGTGAAGGGCTGACGGAAGGCTATGGCTACACCTTC. Translated, it gives CASSEGLTEGYGYTF.

The chain employs TRBV5-5 and TRBJ2-7; weak D call: TRBD1 (6 bases). CDR1 and CDR2 from the germline V gene are SGHKS and YYEKEE (reference sequence). V was clipped by 3 bases and J by 4 bases, with 20 bases between them. The CDR3 runs to 16 residues. The CDR3 is CASSSSRQARLYEQYF. Here the CDR3 DNA reads TGTGCCAGCAGCTCCTCAAGACAGGCCCGGTTGTACGAGCAGTACTTC.

This clone is a singleton in its sample. This sequence joins TRBV6-1 and TRBJ1-5; no definite D call. Trimming shortened V by 3 bases and J by 7 bases, and 16 bases separated the two germline ends. The CDR3 is made up of 15 amino acids. Germline lookup yields CDR1 MNHNS and CDR2 SASEGT. CDR3 in amino acids: CASSDGEARLQPQHF. CDR3 nucleotides: TGTGCCAGCAGTGACGGGGAGGCCAGGCTCCAGCCCCAGCATTTT.

The genes are TRBV10-3 and TRBJ2-3; a possible D gene is TRBD2 (7 bases). CDR3 length: 14 amino acids. CDR1 is ENHRY, CDR2 SYGVKD, per germline. The V end lost 6 bases, the J end lost 2 bases, and 12 bases lay between the germline ends. CDR3 in amino acids: CAIRGRGDTDTQYF. The DNA for the CDR3 is TGTGCCATCAGAGGGAGGGGGGACACAGATACGCAGTATTTT.

The chain joins TRBV6-5 to TRBJ2-7; no firm D call. V lost 8 bases, J lost 0 bases, and 11 bases lay in between. The CDR3 length is 13 residues. Germline CDR1 and CDR2: MNHEY and SVGAGI. The CDR3 protein is CASGISSSYEQYF. CDR3 in DNA: TGTGCCAGCGGAATCTCGAGCTCCTACGAGCAGTACTTC.

The J gene is TRBJ2-7, the V gene TRBV18; 12 bases are shared with TRBD2. V was pared by 1 base and J by 3 bases, with 4 bases of the junction left unmatched. In germline, CDR1 is KGHSH, CDR2 LQKENI. This CDR3 contains 16 residues. CDR3 coding DNA: TGTGCCAGCTCACCACTCCGGACTAGCGGGGACTACGAGCAGTACTTC. It translates to CASSPLRTSGDYEQYF.

This clone has more than one count but fewer than ten. This chain joins TRBV27 and TRBJ2-7, with 8 bases that match TRBD2. The germline V gene encodes CDR1 MNHEY and CDR2 SMNVEV (reference sequence). This CDR3 is built from 15 residues. V shed 0 bases, J shed 4 bases, and the junction held 5 bases outside the gene matches. The CDR3 protein is CASSLSTGGPYEQYF. The CDR3 DNA is TGTGCCAGCAGTTTATCAACGGGGGGGCCGTACGAGCAGTACTTC.

The V call is TRBV7-9, the J call TRBJ2-2; tentatively, D is TRBD2 (6 bases). CDR1 and CDR2 from the germline V gene are SEHNR and FQNEAQ (reference sequence). Trimming shortened V by 1 base and J by 3 bases, and 18 bases separated the two germline ends. CDR3 length: 18 amino acids. This chain's CDR3 is CASSLGKMGRRDTGELFF. The CDR3, as DNA: TGTGCCAGCAGCTTAGGGAAAATGGGGAGGCGCGACACCGGGGAGCTGTTTTTT.

J is TRBJ2-7 and V is TRBV28; D gene unclear. This CDR3 is built from 11 residues. The V gene's germline CDR1 is MDHEN and CDR2 SYDVKM. Deletions cut 7 bases from V and 3 bases from J, with 7 bases between. CDR3 residues: CASMGIYEQYF. The CDR3 DNA is TGTGCCAGCATGGGGATCTACGAGCAGTACTTC.

The V call is TRBV5-4, the J call TRBJ2-5; 10 bases map to TRBD2. V lost 5 bases, J lost 5 bases, and 12 bases stayed unmatched. CDR3 length equals 16 residues. Germline lookup yields CDR1 SGHNT and CDR2 YYREEE (reference sequence). The CDR3 loop reads CASSLAGAPGRETQYF. CDR3 DNA: TGTGCCAGCAGTCTAGCGGGAGCCCCCGGGAGGGAGACCCAGTACTTC. The entire variable domain, with the rest obtained from reference TRBV5-4 and TRBJ2-5, is as follows: ETGVTQSPTHLIKTRGQQVTLRCSSQSGHNTVSWYQQALGQGPQFIFQYYREEENGRGNFPPRFSGLQFPNYSSELNVNALELDDSALYLCASSLAGAPGRETQYFGPGTRLLVL.

The table lists this clone with many counts. The rearrangement joins TRBV6-4 to TRBJ1-2, with D possibly being TRBD1 (6 bases). V shed 0 bases and J shed 4 bases, with 12 bases lying between them. Per the germline V gene, CDR1 is MRHNA and CDR2 is SNTAGT. CDR3 length: 15 residues. The CDR3 loop reads CASSDSGGLGYGYTF. In nucleotides, the CDR3 is TGTGCCAGCAGTGACTCTGGGGGCTTAGGCTATGGCTACACCTTC.

V usage is TRBV7-2 and J usage is TRBJ2-7, with TRBD1 matching 10 bases. V lost 5 bases to trimming and J lost 2 bases; unmatched junction nucleotides: 9. This CDR3 comprises 16 residues. Germline V gene lookup returns CDR1 SGHTA and CDR2 FQGNSA. The CDR3 sequence is CASSKKDRGQPYEQYF. CDR3 DNA sequence: TGTGCCAGCAGCAAAAAAGACAGGGGGCAGCCCTACGAGCAGTACTTC.

V gene TRBV28 combines with J gene TRBJ2-7, with D perhaps given as TRBD1 or TRBD2 (6 bases each). In germline, CDR1 is MDHEN, CDR2 SYDVKM. The CDR3 runs 13 residues. Trimming shortened V by 7 bases and J by 6 bases, and 16 bases separated the two germline ends. The CDR3 coding sequence is TGTGCCAGCACCCAAGGGGGGTATCGCGAGCAGTACTTC. Protein sequence: CASTQGGYREQYF.

In its sample, this clone was seen once. This chain connects TRBV11-2 to TRBJ2-3; TRBD1 might be the D (5 bases). The CDR3 is made up of 14 amino acids. Looked up from germline, CDR1 is SGHAT and CDR2 is FQNNGV. Trimming left V 5 bases short and J 6 bases short, with 15 bases between. The CDR3 reads CASSKGVRVDTQYF. Written as DNA, the CDR3 is TGTGCCAGCAGCAAAGGGGTCCGGGTGGATACGCAGTATTTT.

The CDR3 is CASSIVAGESSEQYF. CDR3 DNA sequence: TGTGCCAGTAGTATAGTGGCAGGGGAGTCGAGCGAGCAGTACTTC. The chain is built from TRBV19 and TRBJ2-7, with D possibly being TRBD1 (6 bases). Germline V CDR1 and CDR2: LNHDA, SQIVND (reference sequence). This CDR3 has 15 residues. The V gene lost 1 base and the J gene lost 6 bases, with 16 bases spanning the gap.

This rearrangement joins TRBV5-6 to TRBJ1-1; possible D gene TRBD1, 5 bases. The CDR3 sequence is 15 residues long. Trimming stripped 3 bases from V and 4 bases from J, with 16 bases between. Germline V gives CDR1 SGHDT, CDR2 YYEEEE. The CDR3 spells CASSWAGSGGTEAFF. The CDR3 bases are TGTGCCAGCAGCTGGGCCGGGTCCGGGGGCACTGAAGCTTTCTTT. Variable domain in full (rest from reference TRBV5-6 and TRBJ1-1): DAGVTQSPTHLIKTRGQQVTLRCSPKSGHDTVSWYQQALGQGPQFIFQYYEEEERQRGNFPDRFSGHQFPNYSSELNVNALLLGDSALYLCASSWAGSGGTEAFFGQGTRLTVV.

V usage is TRBV6-5 and J usage is TRBJ2-6, with unresolved D. Looked up from germline, CDR1 is MNHEY and CDR2 is SVGAGI. The germline V and J ends were trimmed by 2 bases and 4 bases, with 6 bases remaining between them. This CDR3 region has 14 residues. CDR3 loop: CASSYQMGANVLTF. CDR3 DNA sequence: TGTGCCAGCAGTTACCAAATGGGGGCCAACGTCCTGACTTTC.

J is TRBJ2-7 and V is TRBV5-4; 14 nucleotides agree with TRBD2. The trim removed 4 bases at V and 3 bases at J, leaving 6 bases unmatched. The CDR3 covers 16 residues. The germline V gene encodes CDR1 SGHNT and CDR2 YYREEE (reference sequence). CDR3 nucleotides: TGTGCCAGCAGCGTCGGGACTAGCGGGGGATTCTACGAGCAGTACTTC. Residues: CASSVGTSGGFYEQYF.

This CDR3 is CASSQGQSNNSPLHF. The CDR3 nucleotides read TGCGCCAGCAGCCAAGGACAGTCCAATAATTCACCCCTCCACTTT. The chain joins TRBV4-1 to TRBJ1-6, with a tentative D call TRBD1 (5 bases). In germline, CDR1 is MGHRA, CDR2 YSYEKL. This CDR3 is 15 amino acids long. Deletions cut 1 base from V and 5 bases from J, with 9 bases between.